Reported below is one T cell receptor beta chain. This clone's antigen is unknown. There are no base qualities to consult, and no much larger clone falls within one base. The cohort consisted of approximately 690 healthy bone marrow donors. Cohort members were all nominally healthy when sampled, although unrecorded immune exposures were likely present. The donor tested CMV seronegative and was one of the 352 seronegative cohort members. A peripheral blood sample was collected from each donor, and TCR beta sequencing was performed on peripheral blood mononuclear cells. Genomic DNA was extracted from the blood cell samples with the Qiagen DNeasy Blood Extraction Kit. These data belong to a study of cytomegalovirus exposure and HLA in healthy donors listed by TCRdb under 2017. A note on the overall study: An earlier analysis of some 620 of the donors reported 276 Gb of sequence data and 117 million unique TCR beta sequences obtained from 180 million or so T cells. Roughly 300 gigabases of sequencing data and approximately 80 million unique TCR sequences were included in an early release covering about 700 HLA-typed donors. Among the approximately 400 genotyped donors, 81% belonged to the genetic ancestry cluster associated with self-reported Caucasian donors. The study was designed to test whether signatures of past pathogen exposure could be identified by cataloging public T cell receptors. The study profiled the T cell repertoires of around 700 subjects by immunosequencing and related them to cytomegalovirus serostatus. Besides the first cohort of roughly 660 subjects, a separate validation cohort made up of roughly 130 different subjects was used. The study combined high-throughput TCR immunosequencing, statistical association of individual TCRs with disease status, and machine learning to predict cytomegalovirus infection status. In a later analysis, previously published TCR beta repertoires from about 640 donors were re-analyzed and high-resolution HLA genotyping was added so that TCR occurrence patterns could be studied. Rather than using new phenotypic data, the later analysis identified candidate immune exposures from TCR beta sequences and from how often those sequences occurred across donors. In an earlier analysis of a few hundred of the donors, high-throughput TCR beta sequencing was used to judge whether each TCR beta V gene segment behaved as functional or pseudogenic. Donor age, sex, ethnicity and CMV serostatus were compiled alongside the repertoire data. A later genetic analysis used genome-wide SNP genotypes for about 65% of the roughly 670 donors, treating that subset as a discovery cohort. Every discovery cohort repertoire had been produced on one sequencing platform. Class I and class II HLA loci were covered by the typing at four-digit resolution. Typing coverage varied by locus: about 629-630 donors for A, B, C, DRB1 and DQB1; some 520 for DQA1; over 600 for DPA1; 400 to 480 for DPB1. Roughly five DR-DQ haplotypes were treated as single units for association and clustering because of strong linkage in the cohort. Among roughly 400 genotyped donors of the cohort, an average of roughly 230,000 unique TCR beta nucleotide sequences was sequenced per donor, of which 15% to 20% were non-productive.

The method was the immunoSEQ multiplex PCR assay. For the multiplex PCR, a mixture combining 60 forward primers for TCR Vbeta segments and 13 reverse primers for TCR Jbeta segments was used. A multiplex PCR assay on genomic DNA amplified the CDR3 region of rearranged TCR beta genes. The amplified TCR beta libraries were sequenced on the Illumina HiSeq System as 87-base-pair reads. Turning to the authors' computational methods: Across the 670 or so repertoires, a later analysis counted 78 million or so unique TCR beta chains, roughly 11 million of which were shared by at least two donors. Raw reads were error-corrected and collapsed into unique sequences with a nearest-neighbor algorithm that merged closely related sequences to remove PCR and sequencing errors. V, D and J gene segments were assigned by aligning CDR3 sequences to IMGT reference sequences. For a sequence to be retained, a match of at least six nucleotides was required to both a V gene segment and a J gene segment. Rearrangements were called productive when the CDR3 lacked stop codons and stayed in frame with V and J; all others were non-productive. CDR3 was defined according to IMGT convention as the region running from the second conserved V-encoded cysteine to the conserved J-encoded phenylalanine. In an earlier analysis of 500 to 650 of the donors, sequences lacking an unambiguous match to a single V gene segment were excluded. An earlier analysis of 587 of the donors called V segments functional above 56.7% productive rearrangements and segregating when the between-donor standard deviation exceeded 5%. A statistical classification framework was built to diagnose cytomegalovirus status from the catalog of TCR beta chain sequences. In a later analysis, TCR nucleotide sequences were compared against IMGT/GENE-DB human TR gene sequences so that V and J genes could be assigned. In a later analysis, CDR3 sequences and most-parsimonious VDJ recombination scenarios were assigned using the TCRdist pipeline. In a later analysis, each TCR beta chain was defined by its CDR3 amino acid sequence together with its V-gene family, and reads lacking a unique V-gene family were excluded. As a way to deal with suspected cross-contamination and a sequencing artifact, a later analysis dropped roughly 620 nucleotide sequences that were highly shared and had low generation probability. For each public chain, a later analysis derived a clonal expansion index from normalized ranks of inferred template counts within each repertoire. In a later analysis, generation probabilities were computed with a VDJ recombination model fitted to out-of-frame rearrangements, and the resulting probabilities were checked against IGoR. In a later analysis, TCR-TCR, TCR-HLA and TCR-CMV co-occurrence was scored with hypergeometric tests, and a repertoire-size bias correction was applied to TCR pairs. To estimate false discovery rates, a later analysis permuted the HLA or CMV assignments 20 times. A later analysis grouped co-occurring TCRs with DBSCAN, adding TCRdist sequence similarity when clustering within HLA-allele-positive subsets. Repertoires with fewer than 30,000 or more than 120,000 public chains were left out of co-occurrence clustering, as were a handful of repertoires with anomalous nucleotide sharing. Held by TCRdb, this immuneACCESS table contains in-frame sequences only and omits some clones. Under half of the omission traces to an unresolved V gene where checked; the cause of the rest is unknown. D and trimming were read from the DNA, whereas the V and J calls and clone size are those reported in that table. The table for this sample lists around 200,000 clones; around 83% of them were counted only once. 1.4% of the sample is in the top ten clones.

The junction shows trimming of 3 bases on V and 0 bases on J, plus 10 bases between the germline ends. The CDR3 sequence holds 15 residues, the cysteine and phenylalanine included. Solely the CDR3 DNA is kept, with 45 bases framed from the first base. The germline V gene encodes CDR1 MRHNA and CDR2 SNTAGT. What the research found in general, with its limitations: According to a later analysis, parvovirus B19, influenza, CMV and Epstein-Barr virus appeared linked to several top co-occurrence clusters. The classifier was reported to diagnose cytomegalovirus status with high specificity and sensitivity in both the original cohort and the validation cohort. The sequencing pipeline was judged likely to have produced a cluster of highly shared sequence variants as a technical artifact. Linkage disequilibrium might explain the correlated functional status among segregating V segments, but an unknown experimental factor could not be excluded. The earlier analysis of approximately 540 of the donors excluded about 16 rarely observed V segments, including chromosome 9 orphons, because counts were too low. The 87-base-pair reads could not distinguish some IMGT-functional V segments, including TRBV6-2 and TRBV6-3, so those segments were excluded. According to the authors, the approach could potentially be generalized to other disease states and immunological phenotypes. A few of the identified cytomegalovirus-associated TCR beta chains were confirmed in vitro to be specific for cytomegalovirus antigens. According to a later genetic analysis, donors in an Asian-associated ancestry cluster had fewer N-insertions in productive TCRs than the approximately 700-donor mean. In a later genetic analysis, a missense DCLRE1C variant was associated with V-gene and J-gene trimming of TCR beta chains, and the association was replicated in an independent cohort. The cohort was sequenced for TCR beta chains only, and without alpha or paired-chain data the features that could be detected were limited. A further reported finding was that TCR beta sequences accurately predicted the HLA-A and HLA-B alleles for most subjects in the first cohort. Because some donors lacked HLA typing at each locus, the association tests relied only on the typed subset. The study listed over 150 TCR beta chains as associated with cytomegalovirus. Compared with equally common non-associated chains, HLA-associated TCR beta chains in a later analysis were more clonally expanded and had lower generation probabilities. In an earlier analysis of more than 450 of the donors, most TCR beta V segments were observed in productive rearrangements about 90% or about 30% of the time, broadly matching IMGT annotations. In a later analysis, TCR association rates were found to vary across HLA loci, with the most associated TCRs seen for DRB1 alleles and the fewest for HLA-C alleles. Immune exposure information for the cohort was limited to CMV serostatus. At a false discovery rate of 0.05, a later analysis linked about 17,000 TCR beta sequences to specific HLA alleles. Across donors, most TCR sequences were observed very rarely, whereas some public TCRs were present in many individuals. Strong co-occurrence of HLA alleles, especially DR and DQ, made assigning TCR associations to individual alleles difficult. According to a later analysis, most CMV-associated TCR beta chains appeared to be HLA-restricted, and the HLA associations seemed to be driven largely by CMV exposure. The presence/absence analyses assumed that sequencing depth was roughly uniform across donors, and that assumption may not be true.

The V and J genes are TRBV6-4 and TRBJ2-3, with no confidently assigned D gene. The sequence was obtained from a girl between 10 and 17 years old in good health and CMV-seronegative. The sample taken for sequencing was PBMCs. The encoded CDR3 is CASSESAESTDTQYF. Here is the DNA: TGTGCCAGCAGTGAATCTGCGGAGAGCACAGATACGCAGTATTTT.